The rows below give T cell receptor beta chains drawn from one sample of a study of cytomegalovirus exposure and HLA in healthy donors. The assay was immunoSEQ multiplex PCR, and TCRdb's table has in-frame clones only and misses some. The data contain more than 90,000 clones, about four fifths of them seen just once; the ten biggest clones take up 1.5% to 2%. Sequenced: PBMCs. The receptors were sampled from a middle-aged woman in good health and CMV-seronegative. Each CDR3 is given with its conserved first and last residue. Fields, in order: J gene, clone size, V gene, D gene, CDR3 DNA, CDR3 protein. The D gene is left open where the match is weak. Clone size is given for some rows only: seen once, a few or many times, or a class if the clone is expanded.

TRBJ1-2,-,TRBV11-2,-,TGTGCCAGCAGCTTAGATCCTAGGGGGTATGGCTACACCTTC,CASSLDPRGYGYTF
TRBJ1-2,few,TRBV6-5,-,TGTGCCAGCAGTTTACAGGTTTTCAACTATGGCTACACCTTC,CASSLQVFNYGYTF
TRBJ2-6,-,TRBV5-1,-,TGCGCCAGCAGCTTGAACGGGAACTCTGGGGCCAACGTCCTGACTTTC,CASSLNGNSGANVLTF
TRBJ2-1,-,TRBV30,-,TGTGCCTGGGCTCCTCTAGCGAATTGGGGCAGCTACAATGAGCAGTTCTTC,CAWAPLANWGSYNEQFF
TRBJ2-7,-,TRBV2,TRBD1,TGTGCCAGCAGTGAAGCGCGGACAGGGGGCCCCCACGAGCAGTACTTC,CASSEARTGGPHEQYF
TRBJ1-5,-,TRBV21-1,-,TGTGCCAGCAGCCCCCGGTGGTTTAGTGTTGACAGGGGGGGTAATCAGCCCCAGCATTTT,CASSPRWFSVDRGGNQPQHF
TRBJ2-3,-,TRBV10-3,TRBD2,TGTGCCATCAGTGAGCGGGCTAGCGGGGGGGCTGGCACAGATACGCAGTATTTT,CAISERASGGAGTDTQYF
TRBJ2-1,-,TRBV11-2,TRBD2,TGTGCCAGCAGCTTAGGGCCTAGCGGGGGGGCTGATGAGCAGTTCTTC,CASSLGPSGGADEQFF
TRBJ1-4,-,TRBV29-1,TRBD1,TGCAGCGCCATAGGGTTATGGACAGGGGTTGAAAAACTGTTTTTT,CSAIGLWTGVEKLFF
TRBJ2-1,once,TRBV6-5,-,TGTGCCAGCACCGCGGGAAGGGGCCCCTACAATGAGCAGTTCTTC,CASTAGRGPYNEQFF
TRBJ1-3,-,TRBV5-1,-,TGCGCCAGCAGCTTGGACAGCTCTGGAAACACCATATATTTT,CASSLDSSGNTIYF
TRBJ1-1,-,TRBV7-8,TRBD1,TGTGCCAGCAGACTGGACAGGGTGAACACTGAAGCTTTCTTT,CASRLDRVNTEAFF
TRBJ2-3,-,TRBV19,TRBD2,TGTGCCAGTAGGCTGGGCGGGGGGGCTAGCACAGATACGCAGTATTTT,CASRLGGGASTDTQYF
TRBJ2-2,-,TRBV18,TRBD2,TGTGCCAGCTCACGTTCTCCAGCGGGAATCACCGGGGAGCTGTTTTTT,CASSRSPAGITGELFF
TRBJ2-1,-,TRBV7-3,TRBD2,TGTGCCAGCAGCTTAAATCGGGTAGCGGGAGAACATGAGCAGTTCTTC,CASSLNRVAGEHEQFF
TRBJ2-7,-,TRBV11-2,TRBD2,TGTGCCAGCAGCTCCACCGAAGGGCGGGAGTATGACCACGAGCAGTACTTC,CASSSTEGREYDHEQYF
TRBJ2-5,-,TRBV5-4,-,TGTGCCAGCAGCGAGATAGCTTTTGAACGAGAGGCCCAGTACTTC,CASSEIAFEREAQYF
TRBJ2-5,few,TRBV7-3,-,TGTGCCAGCAGCTTTTTTACCGGGGGTCAAGAGACCCAGTACTTC,CASSFFTGGQETQYF
TRBJ1-5,-,TRBV19,-,TGTGCCAGTAGGGGGGCAGACACTCTTGGGCCCCAGCATTTT,CASRGADTLGPQHF
TRBJ2-7,-,TRBV19,-,TGTGCCAGTAGTATAGCGGCCGGGGACTACGAGCAGTACTTC,CASSIAAGDYEQYF
TRBJ2-3,-,TRBV7-2,TRBD2,TGTGCCAGCAGCTCAGCGGGGAGGACGCCAGATACGCAGTATTTT,CASSSAGRTPDTQYF
TRBJ1-2,once,TRBV5-6,-,TGTGCCAGCAGCTTGGCCGGCGGCAGGACAGACTATGGCTACACCTTC,CASSLAGGRTDYGYTF
TRBJ1-5,-,TRBV7-8,-,TGTGCCAGCAGCTTATCTCCGTGGCAGGCATATGGCAATCAGCCCCAGCATTTT,CASSLSPWQAYGNQPQHF
TRBJ2-2,few,TRBV6-5,TRBD2,TGTGCCAGCAGTTACGGGGCGGGAGGGGATGCCGGGGAGCTGTTTTTT,CASSYGAGGDAGELFF
TRBJ2-3,-,TRBV7-9,TRBD1,TGTGCCAGCAGCTTATCCACCGGGACAGGGAAGACAGATACGCAGTATTTT,CASSLSTGTGKTDTQYF
TRBJ2-7,-,TRBV5-6,-,TGTGCCAGCAGCCCGCCCCAGGGCTACGAGCAGTACTTC,CASSPPQGYEQYF
TRBJ2-3,few,TRBV7-9,-,TGTTCCAGCAGCCTCGGTTGGGATACGCAGTATTTT,CSSSLGWDTQYF
TRBJ2-7,few,TRBV9,TRBD2,TGTGCCAGCAGCGCCGGACTAGCAGAGGTCTACGAGCAGTACTTC,CASSAGLAEVYEQYF
TRBJ2-3,once,TRBV7-3,TRBD2,TGTGCCAGCAGCTCTCCCGGACTAGCAACAGATACGCAGTATTTT,CASSSPGLATDTQYF
TRBJ2-3,few,TRBV19,TRBD2,TGTGCCAGTAGTACGACTAGCGGGGGGGGGCGGGCAGATACGCAGTATTTT,CASSTTSGGGRADTQYF
TRBJ2-7,-,TRBV6-5,TRBD2,TGTGCCAGCAGTTATCTGAACGGCGGGAGCTACGAGCAGTACTTC,CASSYLNGGSYEQYF
TRBJ2-7,-,TRBV5-4,TRBD2,TGTGCCAGCAGCCTGGGGACTAGCGGGCTGTCCTACGAGCAGTACTTC,CASSLGTSGLSYEQYF
TRBJ1-4,-,TRBV11-2,-,TGTGCCAGCAGCTTGCACGGGGGTGCAACTAATGAAAAACTGTTTTTT,CASSLHGGATNEKLFF
TRBJ1-1,few,TRBV19,TRBD1,TGTGCCAGTAGATTGACAGGGGGCAACACTGAAGCTTTCTTT,CASRLTGGNTEAFF
TRBJ2-7,-,TRBV5-1,-,TGCGCCAGCAGCTTGAGGCAGGGGCCCAACGAGCAGTACTTC,CASSLRQGPNEQYF
TRBJ2-7,-,TRBV7-9,TRBD1,TGTTCCAGCAGCTACCCCGAAATCGGGACAGGGGACTACGAGCAGTACTTC,CSSSYPEIGTGDYEQYF
TRBJ2-1,-,TRBV4-1,TRBD2,TGCGCCAGCAGCCAAGAAGGGACTAGCGTCAATGAGCAGTTCTTC,CASSQEGTSVNEQFF
TRBJ1-1,-,TRBV5-4,-,TGTGCCAGCAGCCCCGGACTTAACACTGAAGCTTTCTTT,CASSPGLNTEAFF
TRBJ2-3,-,TRBV29-1,TRBD2,TGCAGCGTTGACGGGGTGAGGGTGTCTAGCGGGAGTGGAACGTCAAATTCGGCAGATACGCAGTATTTT,CSVDGVRVSSGSGTSNSADTQYF
TRBJ2-7,-,TRBV11-1,-,TGTGCCAGCAGCAGAGACGGGTCCTCCTACGAGCAGTACTTC,CASSRDGSSYEQYF
TRBJ1-1,once,TRBV6-5,-,TGTGCCAGCAGTTACTCGCAGGGCTGGAACACTGAAGCTTTCTTT,CASSYSQGWNTEAFF
TRBJ2-1,-,TRBV19,TRBD2,TGTGCCAGTAGTATAGGTTCCGCTAGCGGGCCCTACAATGAGCAGTTCTTC,CASSIGSASGPYNEQFF
TRBJ2-2,-,TRBV5-1,-,TGCGCCAGCAGCCCTGGACGGGGGAACACCGGGGAGCTGTTTTTT,CASSPGRGNTGELFF
TRBJ1-2,-,TRBV29-1,TRBD1,TGCAGCCTGAGGACAGGGGGCGCCGACTATGGCTACACCTTC,CSLRTGGADYGYTF
TRBJ2-7,-,TRBV5-4,TRBD1,TGTGCCAGCAGCTTTGGGGACAGCTCCTACGAGCAGTACTTC,CASSFGDSSYEQYF
TRBJ2-2,few,TRBV6-6,-,TGTGCCAGCAGTTCGGGATACACCGGGGAGCTGTTTTTT,CASSSGYTGELFF
TRBJ1-1,few,TRBV19,-,TGTGCCAGTAGTATATCAAGGGCGGGAGGAGGAAAAGCTTTCTTT,CASSISRAGGGKAFF
TRBJ1-2,-,TRBV7-9,-,TGTGCCAGCAGCTTAGGGGCCCTCTCCGAAGGCTACACCTTC,CASSLGALSEGYTF
TRBJ2-3,-,TRBV29-1,TRBD1,TGCAGCGTTGATGGGCAGGGGGAGAGAGATACGCAGTATTTT,CSVDGQGERDTQYF
TRBJ1-5,few,TRBV19,-,TGTGCCAGTAGTATAAATCAGGGAAGAAATCAGCCCCAGCATTTT,CASSINQGRNQPQHF
TRBJ2-1,-,TRBV25-1,TRBD2,TGTGCCAGCAGTGAATATGGCGGGAGGGACAATGAGCAGTTCTTC,CASSEYGGRDNEQFF